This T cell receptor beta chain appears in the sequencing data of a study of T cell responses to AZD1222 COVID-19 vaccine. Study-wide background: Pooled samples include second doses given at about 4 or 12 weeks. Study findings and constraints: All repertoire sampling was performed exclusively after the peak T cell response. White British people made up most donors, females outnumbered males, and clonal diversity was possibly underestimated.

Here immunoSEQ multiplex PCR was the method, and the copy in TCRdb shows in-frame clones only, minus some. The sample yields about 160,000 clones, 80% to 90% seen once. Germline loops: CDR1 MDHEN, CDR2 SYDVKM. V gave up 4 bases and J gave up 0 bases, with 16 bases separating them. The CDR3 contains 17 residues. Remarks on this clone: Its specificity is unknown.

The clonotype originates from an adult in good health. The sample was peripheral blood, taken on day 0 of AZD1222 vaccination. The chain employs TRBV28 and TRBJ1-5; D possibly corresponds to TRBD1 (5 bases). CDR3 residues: CASSSDTEPNSNQPQHF. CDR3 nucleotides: TGTGCCAGCAGTTCGGACACTGAACCTAATAGCAATCAGCCCCAGCATTTT. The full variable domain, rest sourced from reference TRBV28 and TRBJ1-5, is DVKVTQSSRYLVKRTGEKVFLECVQDMDHENMFWYRQDPGLGLRLIYFSYDVKMKEKGDIPEGYSVSREKKERFSLILESASTNQTSMYLCASSSDTEPNSNQPQHFGDGTRLSIL.